This entry describes one T cell receptor beta chain. The antigen remains undetermined. These data belong to a study of metastatic and nonmetastatic thyroid tumors. Study-level points and caveats: Benign nodules were reported to have significantly lower TCR beta diversity than malignant thyroid tumors, in blood and tumor.

The length of the CDR3 is 16 residues. CDR1 and CDR2 (germline): SGHDT, YYEEEE. V was pared by 0 bases and J by 4 bases, with 16 bases between. Each patient came to thyroid surgery without any prior treatment (of any kind). TCRdb reanalyzed the PCR reads with MiXCR. The table includes 65,000 to 70,000 clones, 13% to 15% detected once. The TCR sequence derives from a male donor with papillary thyroid cancer or a benign thyroid nodule (not recorded which). Some clones in this sample may be carry-over from other donors' samples. The rearrangement links TRBV5-6 to TRBJ1-2; D is perhaps TRBD1 (5 bases). Sequencing used blood. This CDR3 is CASSLEFARVFYGYTF. CDR3 DNA: TGTGCCAGCAGCTTGGAGTTCGCCAGGGTTTTCTATGGCTACACCTTC.